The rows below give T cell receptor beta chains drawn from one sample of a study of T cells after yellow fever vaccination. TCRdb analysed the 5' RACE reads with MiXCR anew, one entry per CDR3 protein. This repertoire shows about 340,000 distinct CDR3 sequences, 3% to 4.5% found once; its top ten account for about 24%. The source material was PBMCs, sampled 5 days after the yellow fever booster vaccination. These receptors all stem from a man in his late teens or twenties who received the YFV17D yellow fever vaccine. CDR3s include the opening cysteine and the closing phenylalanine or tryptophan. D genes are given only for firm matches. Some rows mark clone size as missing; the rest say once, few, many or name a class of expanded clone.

CDR3: CASSRQPYLGLGTGQPIYTDTQYF; DNA: TGTGCCAGCTCCCGCCAACCGTATTTGGGCCTAGGGACGGGACAGCCCATTTACACAGATACGCAGTATTTT; V: TRBV18; size: .; J: TRBJ2-3; D: TRBD1
CDR3: CASSEGGDLRHF; DNA: TGTGCCAGCAGCGAAGGGGGTGATCTGAGACACTTC; V: TRBV11-2; size: many; J: TRBJ2-1; D: .
CDR3: CASWGGTEATGELFF; DNA: TGCGCCAGCTGGGGGGGGACAGAAGCCACCGGGGAGCTGTTTTTT; V: TRBV5-1; size: few; J: TRBJ2-2; D: .
CDR3: CASSHDRGLMGYTF; DNA: TGTGCCAGCAGCCACGACAGGGGCTTAATGGGCTACACCTTC; V: TRBV7-2; size: few; J: TRBJ1-2; D: TRBD1
CDR3: CASSPALSYGYTF; DNA: TGTGCCAGCAGCCCGGCCCTCTCCTATGGCTACACCTTC; V: TRBV6-5; size: few; J: TRBJ1-2; D: .
CDR3: CATSDYSGGSPEQFF; DNA: TGTGCCACCAGTGATTACAGCGGGGGGTCCCCCGAGCAGTTCTTC; V: TRBV24-1; size: many; J: TRBJ2-1; D: TRBD2
CDR3: CSVDGLGAYTDTQYF; DNA: TGCAGCGTTGACGGTCTCGGGGCGTACACAGATACGCAGTATTTT; V: TRBV29-1; size: .; J: TRBJ2-3; D: .
CDR3: CSAAEGLTGNTIYF; DNA: TGCAGTGCCGCCGAGGGGCTTACTGGAAACACCATATATTTT; V: TRBV20-1; size: .; J: TRBJ1-3; D: .
CDR3: CSAARMDTQYF; DNA: TGCAGTGCGGCACGGATGGATACGCAGTATTTT; V: TRBV20-1; size: many; J: TRBJ2-3; D: .
CDR3: CASSLDPGWTEAFF; DNA: TGCGCCAGCAGCTTGGACCCGGGGTGGACTGAAGCTTTCTTT; V: TRBV5-1; size: few; J: TRBJ1-1; D: .
CDR3: CASSNRDSGANVLTF; DNA: TGTGCCAGCAGCAATCGGGACTCTGGGGCCAACGTCCTGACTTTC; V: TRBV7-2; size: many; J: TRBJ2-6; D: .
CDR3: CSVSEGSSYNSPLHF; DNA: TGCAGCGTCTCTGAAGGCAGCTCCTATAATTCACCCCTCCACTTT; V: TRBV29-1; size: .; J: TRBJ1-6; D: .
CDR3: CASSRQGEEKLFF; DNA: TGTGCCAGTAGTCGCCAGGGGGAGGAAAAACTGTTTTTT; V: TRBV19; size: few; J: TRBJ1-4; D: TRBD1
CDR3: CASRDRVNYEQYF; DNA: TGTGCCAGTCGGGACAGGGTAAACTACGAGCAGTACTTC; V: TRBV2; size: .; J: TRBJ2-7; D: TRBD1
CDR3: CASSREVTSGGYNEQFF; DNA: TGCGCCAGCAGCCGGGAAGTGACTAGCGGGGGATACAATGAGCAGTTCTTC; V: TRBV4-3; size: many; J: TRBJ2-1; D: TRBD2
CDR3: CASSLAASGGKTGELFF; DNA: TGCGCCAGCAGCTTGGCCGCTAGCGGGGGAAAGACCGGGGAGCTGTTTTTT; V: TRBV5-1; size: .; J: TRBJ2-2; D: TRBD2
CDR3: CASAKWEEREKLFF; DNA: TGTGCCAGCGCGAAATGGGAGGAGCGTGAAAAACTGTTTTTT; V: TRBV7-9; size: many; J: TRBJ1-4; D: .
CDR3: CASSYQTIRQGLDEKLFF; DNA: TGTGCCAGCAGTTACCAAACAATACGACAGGGGCTGGATGAAAAACTGTTTTTT; V: TRBV6-5; size: .; J: TRBJ1-4; D: TRBD1
CDR3: CASSRPPETQYF; DNA: TGTGCCAGCAGCCGCCCCCCAGAGACCCAGTACTTC; V: TRBV7-2; size: many; J: TRBJ2-5; D: .
CDR3: CASRGSGVSYEQYF; DNA: TGTGCCAGCAGGGGCTCAGGGGTTTCCTACGAGCAGTACTTC; V: TRBV6-1; size: .; J: TRBJ2-7; D: .
CDR3: CASSYTNQPGNEQFF; DNA: TGTGCCAGCAGTTACACCAACCAACCGGGGAATGAGCAGTTCTTC; V: TRBV6-2/TRBV6-3; size: .; J: TRBJ2-1; D: .
CDR3: CASSALAGSVTGEQYF; DNA: TGCGCCAGCAGCGCGTTAGCGGGGTCTGTTACAGGCGAGCAGTACTTC; V: TRBV5-1; size: .; J: TRBJ2-7; D: TRBD2
CDR3: CASSYSSQIYGYTF; DNA: TGTGCCAGCAGTTACTCTAGTCAGATCTATGGCTACACCTTC; V: TRBV6-2/TRBV6-3; size: few; J: TRBJ1-2; D: .
CDR3: CASSLPPNQPQHF; DNA: TGTGCCAGCAGTTTACCCCCAAATCAGCCCCAGCATTTT; V: TRBV12-3/TRBV12-4; size: many; J: TRBJ1-5; D: .
CDR3: CASSTNRGDLHF; DNA: TGTGCCAGCAGTACCAACAGGGGGGACCTCCACTTT; V: TRBV6-5; size: few; J: TRBJ1-6; D: TRBD1
CDR3: CASSQDVRSERGPRGNEQFF; DNA: TGCGCCAGCAGCCAAGATGTTCGGTCGGAGCGGGGGCCCCGGGGGAATGAGCAGTTCTTC; V: TRBV4-3; size: few; J: TRBJ2-1; D: TRBD2
CDR3: CSAWDRGSNQPQHF; DNA: TGCAGTGCTTGGGACAGGGGGAGCAATCAGCCCCAGCATTTT; V: TRBV20-1; size: many; J: TRBJ1-5; D: TRBD1
CDR3: CSVHDRGKNNEQFF; DNA: TGCAGCGTTCACGACAGGGGTAAGAACAATGAGCAGTTCTTC; V: TRBV29-1; size: .; J: TRBJ2-1; D: TRBD1
CDR3: CASSSLDVYGELFF; DNA: TGCGCCAGCAGCTCCTTAGATGTATACGGGGAGCTGTTTTTT; V: TRBV5-1; size: .; J: TRBJ2-2; D: .
CDR3: CASKGDGSPLHF; DNA: TGTGCCAGCAAGGGCGACGGTTCACCCCTCCACTTT; V: TRBV2; size: .; J: TRBJ1-6; D: .
CDR3: CASSLGTGVNSPLHF; DNA: TGTGCCAGCAGTTTGGGGACAGGGGTTAATTCACCCCTCCACTTT; V: TRBV28; size: many; J: TRBJ1-6; D: TRBD1
CDR3: CASSTPNRLRGGQSSYNEQFF; DNA: TGTGCCAGCAGCACCCCCAATCGCCTCAGGGGGGGGCAAAGCTCCTACAATGAGCAGTTCTTC; V: TRBV7-2; size: many; J: TRBJ2-1; D: .
CDR3: CASSVGGGLAGGLETQYF; DNA: TGTGCCAGCAGCGTAGGAGGAGGACTAGCGGGGGGCCTGGAGACCCAGTACTTC; V: TRBV9; size: few; J: TRBJ2-5; D: TRBD2